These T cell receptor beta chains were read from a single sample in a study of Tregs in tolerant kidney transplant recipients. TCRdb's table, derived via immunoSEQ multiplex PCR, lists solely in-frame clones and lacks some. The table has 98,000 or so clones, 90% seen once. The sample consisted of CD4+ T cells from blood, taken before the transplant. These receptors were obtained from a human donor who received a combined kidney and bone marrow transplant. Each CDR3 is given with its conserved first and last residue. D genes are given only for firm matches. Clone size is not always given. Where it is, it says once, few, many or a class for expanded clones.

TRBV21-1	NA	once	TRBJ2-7	TGTGCCAGCAGCAAAGTGGGGGGTTTGGTACACCCAGGGTATTACGAGCAGTACTTC	CASSKVGGLVHPGYYEQYF
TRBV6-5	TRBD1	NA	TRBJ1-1	TGTGCCAGCAGTTACTCGGACAGGGTTCGAGCTTTCTTT	CASSYSDRVRAFF
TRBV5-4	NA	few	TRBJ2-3	TGTGCCAGCAGCCCGAAAGGGGGAGGGCTAGCCACAGATACGCAGTATTTT	CASSPKGGGLATDTQYF
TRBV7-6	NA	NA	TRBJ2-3	TGTGCCAGCAGCTTAGCGCGACAGCATACGCAGTATTTT	CASSLARQHTQYF
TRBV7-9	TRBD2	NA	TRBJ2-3	TGTGCCAGCAGTCGTCGGACTAGCGGGGGACCAGATACGCAGTATTTT	CASSRRTSGGPDTQYF
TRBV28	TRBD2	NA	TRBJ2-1	TGTGCCAGCAGGGGCAGCGGGGCCTACAATGAGCAGTTCTTC	CASRGSGAYNEQFF
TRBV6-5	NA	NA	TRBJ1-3	TGTGCCAGCAGCCCCCATTTGGGAAACACCATATATTTT	CASSPHLGNTIYF
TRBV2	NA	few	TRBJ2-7	TGTGCCAGCAGACCGCAGGGGATCGAGCAGTACTTC	CASRPQGIEQYF
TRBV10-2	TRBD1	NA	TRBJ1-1	TGCGCCAGCAGAAAAGGACAGGGGGGCGGCACTGAAGCTTTCTTT	CASRKGQGGGTEAFF
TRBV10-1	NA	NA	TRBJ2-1	TGCGCCAGCAGTGAGTCGGGGCAGGGAATTGCCTACAATGAGCAGTTCTTC	CASSESGQGIAYNEQFF
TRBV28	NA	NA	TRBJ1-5	TGTGCCAGCAAACAGGGACATCTGACTCAGCCCCAGCATTTT	CASKQGHLTQPQHF
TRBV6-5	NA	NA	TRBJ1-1	TGTGCCAGCAGTTACTCGTGGGGGGCTGAAGCTTTCTTT	CASSYSWGAEAFF
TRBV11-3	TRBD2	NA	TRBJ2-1	TGTGCCAGCAGTTCAGGGTCGGGACTAGCGGGGGGGGATGAGCAGTTCTTC	CASSSGSGLAGGDEQFF
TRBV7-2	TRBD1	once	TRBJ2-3	TGTGCCAGCAGCTCCGGGACAGGCACAGATACGCAGTATTTT	CASSSGTGTDTQYF
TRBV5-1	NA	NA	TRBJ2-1	TGCGCCAGCAGGATTAGTGGGACTTCCTACAATGAGCAGTTCTTC	CASRISGTSYNEQFF
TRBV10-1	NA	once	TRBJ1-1	TGCGCCAGCAGCCTACAGGGGAACACTGAAGCTTTCTTT	CASSLQGNTEAFF
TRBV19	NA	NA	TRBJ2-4	TGTGCCAGTAGGGACAGTCTAGCCAAAAACATTCAGTACTTC	CASRDSLAKNIQYF
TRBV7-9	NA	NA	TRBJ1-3	TGTGCCAGCAGCTTAATGGCGGGGCTAGGCGGAAACACCATATATTTT	CASSLMAGLGGNTIYF
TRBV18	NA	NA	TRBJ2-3	TGTGCCAGCTCACAGGGGGCAGATACGCAGTATTTT	CASSQGADTQYF
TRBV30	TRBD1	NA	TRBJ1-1	TGTGCCTGGAGTTTACGACAGGGATATGAAGCTTTCTTT	CAWSLRQGYEAFF
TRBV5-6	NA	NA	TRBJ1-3	TGTGCCAGCAGCCAAGGGACGGACTACTGGTCTGGAAACACCATATATTTT	CASSQGTDYWSGNTIYF
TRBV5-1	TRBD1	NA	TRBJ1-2	TGCGCCAGCAGCGCTCGGACGGGACAGGGGGCGTCGGACACCTTC	CASSARTGQGASDTF
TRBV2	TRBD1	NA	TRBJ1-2	TGTGCCAGCAGGCGAGCCGACAGGGGGCGAGGCTACACCTTC	CASRRADRGRGYTF
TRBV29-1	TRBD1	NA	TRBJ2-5	TGCAGCGTTGACAGGGGGCAAGAGACCCAGTACTTC	CSVDRGQETQYF
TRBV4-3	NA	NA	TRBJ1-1	TGCGCCAGCAGCCAGATGGGGCCCGGCACTGAAGCTTTCTTT	CASSQMGPGTEAFF
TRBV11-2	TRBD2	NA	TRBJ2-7	TGTGCCAGCAGCCCCCAGTCTGCTAGCGGGGGGGAGCAGTACTTC	CASSPQSASGGEQYF
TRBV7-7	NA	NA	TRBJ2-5	TGTGCCAGCAGCCCAGGAGCGGTGGCTGGGGAGACCCAGTACTTC	CASSPGAVAGETQYF
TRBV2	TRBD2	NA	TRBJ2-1	TGTGCCATTACCCAGCGGGGGGGCGGGAATGAGCAGTTCTTC	CAITQRGGGNEQFF
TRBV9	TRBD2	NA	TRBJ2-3	TGTGCCAGCAGCGTAGTTGGCGGGGGGGGCACAGATACGCAGTATTTT	CASSVVGGGGTDTQYF
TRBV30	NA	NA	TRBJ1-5	TGTGCCTGGAGTAGAGGGCAAGATCAGCCCCAGCATTTT	CAWSRGQDQPQHF
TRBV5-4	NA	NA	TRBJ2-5	TGTGCCAGCAGCGCCGGGGGTGGCGGGGACCTACAAGAGACCCAGTACTTC	CASSAGGGGDLQETQYF
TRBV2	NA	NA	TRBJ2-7	TGTGCCAGCACCTACCCCCTAGGGGACTCCTACGAGCAGTACTTC	CASTYPLGDSYEQYF
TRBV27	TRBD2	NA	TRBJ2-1	TGTGCCAGCAGTTTACGTAGCGGGGGAAATGAGCAGTTCTTC	CASSLRSGGNEQFF
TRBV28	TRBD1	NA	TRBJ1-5	TGTGCCAGCAGTTTAGGACAGGCCAGCAATCAGCCCCAGCATTTT	CASSLGQASNQPQHF
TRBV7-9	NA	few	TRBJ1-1	TGTGCCAGCAGCTTAGGTGCGTGGAACACTGAAGCTTTCTTT	CASSLGAWNTEAFF
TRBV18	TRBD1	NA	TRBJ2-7	TGTGCCAGCTCACTAACCTTGACAGGGGATCCCTACGAGCAGTACTTC	CASSLTLTGDPYEQYF
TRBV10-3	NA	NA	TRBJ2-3	TGTGCCATCAGTGAGTCGACCCGGGGAACAGATACGCAGTATTTT	CAISESTRGTDTQYF
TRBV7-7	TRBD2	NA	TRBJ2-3	TGTGCCAGCAGCGAGGCTAGCGGGTGGCTGGGTACGCAGTATTTT	CASSEASGWLGTQYF
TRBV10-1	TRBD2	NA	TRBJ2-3	TGCGCCAGCAGCTACTCTAGCGGGGGGGGAGATACGCAGTATTTT	CASSYSSGGGDTQYF
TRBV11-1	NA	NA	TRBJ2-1	TGTGCCAGCAGCTTAGTTCGTCGGGGGGCCCCTTCTGAGCAGTTCTTC	CASSLVRRGAPSEQFF
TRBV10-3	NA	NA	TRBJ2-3	TGTGCCATCAGGGGGACTTTCGCTAGCACAGATACGCAGTATTTT	CAIRGTFASTDTQYF
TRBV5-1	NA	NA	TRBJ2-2	TGCGCCAGCAGCTCCGCCGGGGGCACCGGGGAGCTGTTTTTT	CASSSAGGTGELFF
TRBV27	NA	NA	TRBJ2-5	TGTGCCAGCAGCCGGGGGGCTTCAGAGACCCAGTACTTC	CASSRGASETQYF
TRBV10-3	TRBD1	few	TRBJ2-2	TGTGCCATCAGTGAAGCGACAGGGGGAACTGGGGAGCTGTTTTTT	CAISEATGGTGELFF
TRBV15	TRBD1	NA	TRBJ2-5	TGTGCCACCAAGGACAGGAGTCAAGAGACCCAGTACTTC	CATKDRSQETQYF
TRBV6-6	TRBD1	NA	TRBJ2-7	TGTGCCAGCAGTTCGGGACAGGGCGCCTACGAGCAGTACTTC	CASSSGQGAYEQYF
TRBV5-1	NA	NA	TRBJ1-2	TGCGCCAGCAGCTTGGCCGAAGGGGGAAATCGCGGTGGCTACACCTTC	CASSLAEGGNRGGYTF
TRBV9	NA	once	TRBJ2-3	TGTGCCAGCAGCGTAACAGGGAGCACAGATACGCAGTATTTT	CASSVTGSTDTQYF
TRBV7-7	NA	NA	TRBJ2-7	TGTGCCAGCAGCTTAGTGGGGGCCAGGCCCCGGATCTACGAGCAGTACTTC	CASSLVGARPRIYEQYF
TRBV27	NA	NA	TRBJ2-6	TGTGCCAGCAGTTCCAGGGGGGCCCTCTCTGGGGCCAACGTCCTGACTTTC	CASSSRGALSGANVLTF
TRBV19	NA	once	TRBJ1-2	TGTGCCAGTAGTCGGACGGGAACTAACTATGGCTACACCTTC	CASSRTGTNYGYTF
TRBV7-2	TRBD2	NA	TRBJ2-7	TGTGCCAGCAGCTTAGTGCGTTTCGGGACTAACTCCTACGAGCAGTACTTC	CASSLVRFGTNSYEQYF
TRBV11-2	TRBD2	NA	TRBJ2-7	TGTGCCAGCAGCCTTAGCGGGGGAGGAACCTACGAGCAGTACTTC	CASSLSGGGTYEQYF